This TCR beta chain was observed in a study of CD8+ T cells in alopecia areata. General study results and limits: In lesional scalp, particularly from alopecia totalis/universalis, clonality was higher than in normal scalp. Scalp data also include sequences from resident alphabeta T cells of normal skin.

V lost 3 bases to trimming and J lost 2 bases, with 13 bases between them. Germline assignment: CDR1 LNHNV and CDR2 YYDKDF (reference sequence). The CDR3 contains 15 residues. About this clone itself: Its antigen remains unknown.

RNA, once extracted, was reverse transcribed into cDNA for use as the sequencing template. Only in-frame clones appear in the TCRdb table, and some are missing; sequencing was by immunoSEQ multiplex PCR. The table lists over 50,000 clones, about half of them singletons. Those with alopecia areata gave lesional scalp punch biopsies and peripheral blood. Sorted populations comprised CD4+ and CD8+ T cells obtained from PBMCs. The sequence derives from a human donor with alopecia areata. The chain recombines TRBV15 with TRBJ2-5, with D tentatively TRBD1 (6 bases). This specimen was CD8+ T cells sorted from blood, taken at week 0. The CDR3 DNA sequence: TGTGCCACCAGCAGCTATCGGACAGTTCAAGAGACCCAGTACTTC. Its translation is CATSSYRTVQETQYF.